The T cell receptor beta chain under discussion was sequenced for a study of T-cell reconstitution after alpha-beta-depleted transplantation in children. Remarks on this clonotype: Its antigen is not known.

Study-wide points: It was newly produced T cells that mostly accounted for T-cell counts and diversity one year after transplant.

Germline-derived CDR1 and CDR2 are LNHDA and SQIVND (reference sequence). Trimming shortened V by 7 bases and J by 4 bases, and 20 bases separated the two germline ends. The CDR3 sequence is 15 residues long. Preparation of the TCRbeta library involved a method that used unique molecular identifiers. TCRdb itself ran the PCR reads through MiXCR, one entry per CDR3 protein. This table has about 830,000 distinct CDR3 sequences, roughly 15% appearing once. The rearrangement links TRBV19 to TRBJ2-7, with D maybe TRBD1 (6 bases). The sample in question was PBMCs, mostly from graft donor cells, obtained 360 days after TCRalphabeta/CD19-depleted stem cell transplant. This receptor was obtained from a male patient under 18 who had a stem cell transplant for acute lymphoblastic leukemia, so the T cells may come from the graft donor. The CDR3 is CASNPSGARGYEQYF. CDR3 bases: TGTGCCAGTAACCCCTCAGGGGCCCGAGGGTACGAGCAGTACTTC.